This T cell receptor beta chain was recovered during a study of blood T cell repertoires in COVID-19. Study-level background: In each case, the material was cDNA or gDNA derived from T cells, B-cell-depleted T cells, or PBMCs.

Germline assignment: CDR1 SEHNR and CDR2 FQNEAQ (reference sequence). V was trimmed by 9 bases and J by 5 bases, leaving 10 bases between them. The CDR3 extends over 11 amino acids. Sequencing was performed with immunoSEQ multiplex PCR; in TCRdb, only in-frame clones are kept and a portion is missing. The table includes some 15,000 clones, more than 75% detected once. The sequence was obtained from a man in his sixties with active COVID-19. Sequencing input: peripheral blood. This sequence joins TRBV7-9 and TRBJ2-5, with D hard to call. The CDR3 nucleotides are TGTGCCAGTGCGACGGAGGAGACCCAGTACTTC. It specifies CASATEETQYF.